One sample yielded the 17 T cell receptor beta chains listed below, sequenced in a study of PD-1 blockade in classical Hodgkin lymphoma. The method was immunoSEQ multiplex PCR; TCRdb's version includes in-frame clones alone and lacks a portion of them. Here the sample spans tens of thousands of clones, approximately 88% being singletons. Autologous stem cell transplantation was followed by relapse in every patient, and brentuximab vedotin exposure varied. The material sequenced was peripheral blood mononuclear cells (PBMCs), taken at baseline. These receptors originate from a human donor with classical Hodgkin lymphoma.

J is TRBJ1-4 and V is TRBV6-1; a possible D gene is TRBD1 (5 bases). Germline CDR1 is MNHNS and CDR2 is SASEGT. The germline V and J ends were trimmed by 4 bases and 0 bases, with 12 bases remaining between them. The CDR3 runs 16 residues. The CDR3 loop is CASSVRGGTTNEKLFF. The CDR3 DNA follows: TGTGCCAGCAGTGTGAGGGGTGGTACAACTAATGAAAAACTGTTTTTT.

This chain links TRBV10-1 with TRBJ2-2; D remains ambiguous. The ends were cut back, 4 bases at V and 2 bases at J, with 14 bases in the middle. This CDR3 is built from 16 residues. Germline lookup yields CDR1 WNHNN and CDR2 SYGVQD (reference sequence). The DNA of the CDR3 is TGCGCCAGCAGTGTTCGGAGTGTCAGTAACACCGGGGAGCTGTTTTTT. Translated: CASSVRSVSNTGELFF.

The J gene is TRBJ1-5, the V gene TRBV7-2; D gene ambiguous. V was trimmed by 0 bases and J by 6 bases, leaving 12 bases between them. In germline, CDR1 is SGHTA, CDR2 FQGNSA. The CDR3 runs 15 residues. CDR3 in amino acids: CASSLAIGLGQPQHF. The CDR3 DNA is TGTGCCAGCAGCTTAGCAATAGGTTTGGGTCAGCCCCAGCATTTT.

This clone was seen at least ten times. The chain's CDR3 is CASSLGANTEAFF. The DNA for the CDR3 is TGCGCCAGCAGCCTCGGGGCGAACACTGAAGCTTTCTTT. This chain joins TRBV4-1 and TRBJ1-1; maybe TRBD1 (5 bases). V dropped 4 bases and J dropped 1 base, with 7 bases sitting between them. Germline values: CDR1 MGHRA, CDR2 YSYEKL. CDR3 length equals 13 residues.

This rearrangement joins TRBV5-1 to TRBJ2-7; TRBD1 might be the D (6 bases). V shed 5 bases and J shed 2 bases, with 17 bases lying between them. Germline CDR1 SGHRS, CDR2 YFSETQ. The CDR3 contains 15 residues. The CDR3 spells CASSRSQGQTYEQYF. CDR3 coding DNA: TGCGCCAGCAGTCGTTCACAGGGACAAACCTACGAGCAGTACTTC.

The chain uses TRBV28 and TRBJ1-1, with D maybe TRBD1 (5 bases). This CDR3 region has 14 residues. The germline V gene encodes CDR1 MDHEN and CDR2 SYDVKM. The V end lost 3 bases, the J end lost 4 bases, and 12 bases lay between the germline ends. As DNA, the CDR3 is TGTGCCAGCAGTTTGGGGGGTATGGGCACTGAAGCTTTCTTT. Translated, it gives CASSLGGMGTEAFF.

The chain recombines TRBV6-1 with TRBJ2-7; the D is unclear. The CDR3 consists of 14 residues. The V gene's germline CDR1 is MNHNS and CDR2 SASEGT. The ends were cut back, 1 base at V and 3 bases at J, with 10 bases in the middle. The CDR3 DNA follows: TGTGCCAGCAGTGAAGTATTGGGCTTCTACGAGCAGTACTTC. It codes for CASSEVLGFYEQYF.

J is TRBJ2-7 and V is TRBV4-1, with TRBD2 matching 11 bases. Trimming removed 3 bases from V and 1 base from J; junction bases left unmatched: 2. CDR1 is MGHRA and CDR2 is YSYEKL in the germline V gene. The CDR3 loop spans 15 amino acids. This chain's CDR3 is CASSHIAGGSYEQYF. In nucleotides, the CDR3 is TGCGCCAGCAGCCACATAGCGGGAGGGTCCTACGAGCAGTACTTC.

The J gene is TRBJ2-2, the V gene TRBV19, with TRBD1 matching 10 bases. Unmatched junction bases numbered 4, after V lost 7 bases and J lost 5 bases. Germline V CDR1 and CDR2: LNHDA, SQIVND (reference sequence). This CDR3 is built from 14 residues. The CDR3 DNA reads TGTGCCAGTACGACAGGGGGCGCAACCGGGGAGCTGTTTTTT. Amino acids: CASTTGGATGELFF.

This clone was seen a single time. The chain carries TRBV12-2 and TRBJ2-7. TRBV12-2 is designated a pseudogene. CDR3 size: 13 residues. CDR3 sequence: CASRHRNSCEQYF. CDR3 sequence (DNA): TGTGCAAGTCGCCACCGGAATTCGTGCGAGCAGTACTTC.

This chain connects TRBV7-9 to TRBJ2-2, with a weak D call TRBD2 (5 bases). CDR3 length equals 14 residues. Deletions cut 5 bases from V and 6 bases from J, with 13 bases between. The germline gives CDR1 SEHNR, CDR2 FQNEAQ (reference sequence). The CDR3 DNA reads TGTGCCAGCAGCCCCCGAACCGGGGCCGGGGAGCTGTTTTTT. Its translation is CASSPRTGAGELFF. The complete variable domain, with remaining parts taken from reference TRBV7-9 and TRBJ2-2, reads DTGVSQNPRHKITKRGQNVTFRCDPISEHNRLYWYRQTLGQGPEFLTYFQNEAQLEKSRLLSDRFSAERPKGSFSTLEIQRTEQGDSAMYLCASSPRTGAGELFFGEGSRLTVL.

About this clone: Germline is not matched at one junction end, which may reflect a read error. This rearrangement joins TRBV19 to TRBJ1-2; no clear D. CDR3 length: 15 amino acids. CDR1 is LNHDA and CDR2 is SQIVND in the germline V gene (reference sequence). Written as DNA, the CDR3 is TGTGCCAGTAGTTTAGATTCGATCTCTAACTATGGCTACACCTTC. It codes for CASSLDSISNYGYTF.

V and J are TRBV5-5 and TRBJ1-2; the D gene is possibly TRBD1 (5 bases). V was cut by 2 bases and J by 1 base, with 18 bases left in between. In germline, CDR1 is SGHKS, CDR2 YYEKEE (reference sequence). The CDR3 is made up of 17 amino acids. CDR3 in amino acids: CASSFDRTGLGNYGYTF. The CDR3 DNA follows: TGTGCCAGCAGCTTTGATCGAACAGGCCTGGGTAACTATGGCTACACCTTC.

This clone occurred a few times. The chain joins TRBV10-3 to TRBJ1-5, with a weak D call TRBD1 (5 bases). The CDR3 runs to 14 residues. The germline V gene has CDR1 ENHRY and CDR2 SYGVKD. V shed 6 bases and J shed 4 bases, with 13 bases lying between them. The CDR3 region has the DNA TGTGCCATCAGCACAGAAGGGGCGAATCAGCCCCAGCATTTT. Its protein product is CAISTEGANQPQHF.

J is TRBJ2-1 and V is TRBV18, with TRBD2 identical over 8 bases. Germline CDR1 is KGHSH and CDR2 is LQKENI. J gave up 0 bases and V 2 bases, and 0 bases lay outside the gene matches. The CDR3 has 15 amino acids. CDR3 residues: CASSPAGGSYNEQFF. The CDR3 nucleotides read TGTGCCAGCTCACCAGCGGGAGGCTCCTACAATGAGCAGTTCTTC. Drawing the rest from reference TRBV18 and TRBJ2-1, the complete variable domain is NAGVMQNPRHLVRRRGQEARLRCSPMKGHSHVYWYRQLPEEGLKFMVYLQKENIIDESGMPKERFSAEFPKEGPSILRIQQVVRGDSAAYFCASSPAGGSYNEQFFGPGTRLTVL.

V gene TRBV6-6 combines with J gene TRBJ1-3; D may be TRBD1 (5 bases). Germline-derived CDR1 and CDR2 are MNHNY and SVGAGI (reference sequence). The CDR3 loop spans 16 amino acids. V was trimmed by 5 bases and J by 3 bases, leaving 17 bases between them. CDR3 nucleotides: TGTGCCAGCAGTCCCACGGAGGGGTTCGGTGGAAACACCATATATTTT. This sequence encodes CASSPTEGFGGNTIYF.

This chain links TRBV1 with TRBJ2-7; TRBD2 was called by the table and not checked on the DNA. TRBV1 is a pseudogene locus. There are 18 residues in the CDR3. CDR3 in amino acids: CTSSQESRMRERSYEQYF. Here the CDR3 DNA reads TGCACCAGCAGCCAAGAGTCTAGAATGCGGGAGAGGTCCTACGAGCAGTACTTC.